Detailed here is one T cell receptor (beta chain). What antigen it recognizes has not been identified. No base quality values were provided; no much bigger clone lies one nucleotide off. This sample is drawn from a study of cytomegalovirus exposure and HLA in healthy donors (dated 2017 in TCRdb). Some background on the complete study: An earlier analysis of 550 to 700 of the donors reported 250 to 300 Gb of sequence data and 117 million unique TCR beta sequences from 150 million to 200 million T cells. Rather than drawing on any new phenotypic data, the later analysis identified candidate immune exposures from TCR beta sequences and the way those sequences occurred across donors. Across 398 genotyped donors of the cohort, an average of roughly 250,000 unique TCR beta nucleotide sequences per donor were sequenced, and 15% to 20% of those sequences were non-productive. The number of typed donors differed by locus: about 629-640 for A, B, C, DRB1 and DQB1; approximately 530 for DQA1; fewer than 610 for DPA1; and roughly 470 for DPB1. HLA typing included class I and class II loci at four-digit resolution. A later analysis re-examined previously published TCR beta repertoires from more than 550 donors and added high-resolution HLA genotyping to investigate patterns of TCR occurrence. Donor age, sex, ethnicity and CMV serostatus were collected together with the repertoire data. The study aimed to test whether signatures of past pathogen exposure could be identified by cataloging public T cell receptors. An earlier analysis of approximately 500 of the donors applied high-throughput TCR beta sequencing to assess whether each TCR beta V gene segment acted as functional or pseudogenic. All discovery cohort repertoires had been generated on a single sequencing platform. To predict cytomegalovirus infection status, the study combined high-throughput TCR immunosequencing, statistical association of individual TCRs with disease status, and machine learning. Besides the first cohort of 550 to 750 subjects, a separate validation cohort made up of 120 different subjects was used. The genetic ancestry cluster associated with self-reported Caucasian donors included 81% of the 350 to 500 genotyped donors. A later genetic analysis took genome-wide SNP genotypes for about 55% of the 666 donors and used that subset as a discovery cohort. Several DR-DQ haplotypes were handled as single units for association and clustering, since linkage in the cohort was strong. An early release covering roughly 640 HLA-typed donors comprised 300 to 350 gigabases of sequencing data and about 90 million unique TCR sequences. The study profiled the T cell repertoires of under 700 subjects by immunosequencing and related them to cytomegalovirus serostatus.

Paper-wide results and their limitations: The study gave a list of around 170 TCR beta chains associated with cytomegalovirus. Linkage disequilibrium might explain the correlated functional status among segregating V segments, but an unknown experimental factor could not be ruled out. In a later analysis, TCR association rates were found to vary across HLA loci, with the most associated TCRs seen for DRB1 alleles and the fewest for HLA-C alleles. A few of the identified cytomegalovirus-associated TCR beta chains were confirmed in vitro to be specific for cytomegalovirus antigens. Roughly uniform sequencing depth across donors was assumed in presence/absence analyses, although this assumption may not hold. In this cohort, only TCR beta chains were sequenced, and detectable features were limited by the absence of alpha or paired-chain data. An earlier analysis of 450 to 750 of the donors showed that most TCR beta V segments appeared in productive rearrangements either about 90% or about 30% of the time, which broadly matched IMGT annotations. Some IMGT-functional V segments, including TRBV6-2 and TRBV6-3, could not be told apart with the 87-base-pair reads, so those segments were excluded. Because counts were too low, 15 or so rarely observed V segments, including chromosome 9 orphons, were excluded from the earlier analysis of some 540 of the donors. Most TCR sequences were observed very rarely across donors, whereas some public TCRs were present in many individuals. Immune exposure information for the cohort was limited to CMV serostatus. A further reported finding was that TCR beta sequences accurately predicted the HLA-A and HLA-B alleles for most subjects in the first cohort. In a later genetic analysis, a missense DCLRE1C variant was associated with V-gene and J-gene trimming of TCR beta chains, and the association was replicated in an independent cohort. HLA typing was unavailable for some donors at each locus, so association tests used only the typed subset. The sequencing pipeline was judged likely to have produced a cluster of highly shared sequence variants as a technical artifact. Strong co-occurrence of HLA alleles, especially DR and DQ, made assigning TCR associations to individual alleles difficult. According to the authors, the approach could potentially be generalized to other disease states and immunological phenotypes. Several of the top co-occurrence clusters appeared to be linked to parvovirus B19, influenza, CMV and Epstein-Barr virus, according to a later analysis. In both the original and validation cohorts, the classifier was reported to diagnose cytomegalovirus status with high specificity and sensitivity. In a later analysis, most CMV-associated TCR beta chains were found to appear HLA-restricted, with HLA associations seemingly driven largely by CMV exposure. Compared with equally common non-associated chains, HLA-associated TCR beta chains in a later analysis were more clonally expanded and had lower generation probabilities. A later genetic analysis reported fewer N-insertions in productive TCRs among donors in an Asian-associated ancestry cluster than the roughly 700-donor mean. At a false discovery rate of 0.05, a later analysis linked fewer than 20,000 TCR beta sequences to specific HLA alleles.

The cohort consisted of hundreds of healthy bone marrow donors. At the time of sampling, every cohort member was nominally healthy, though immune exposures that went unrecorded were likely present. The donor tested CMV seronegative and was one of the 352 seronegative cohort members. Every donor gave a peripheral blood sample, and the peripheral blood mononuclear cells from that sample were used for TCR beta sequencing. The Qiagen DNeasy Blood Extraction Kit was used to extract genomic DNA from the blood cell samples. Libraries came from the immunoSEQ multiplex PCR assay. The multiplex PCR relied on a mix of 60 forward primers for TCR Vbeta segments and 13 reverse primers for TCR Jbeta segments. Amplification of the CDR3 region of rearranged TCR beta genes was performed with a multiplex PCR assay on genomic DNA. Amplified TCR beta libraries were sequenced as 87-base-pair reads on the Illumina HiSeq System. Processing in the source paper ran as follows. A later analysis tallied roughly 80 million unique TCR beta chains across the roughly 610 repertoires, and some 12 million of those chains were shared by two or more donors. To remove PCR and sequencing errors, raw reads were error-corrected and collapsed into unique sequences using a nearest-neighbor algorithm that merged closely related sequences. To assign V, D and J gene segments, CDR3 sequences were aligned to IMGT reference sequences. For a sequence to be retained, a match of at least six nucleotides to both a V gene segment and a J gene segment was required. Rearrangements were called productive when the CDR3 lacked stop codons and stayed in frame with V and J; all others were non-productive. Following IMGT convention, CDR3 was defined as the stretch from the second conserved V-encoded cysteine to the conserved J-encoded phenylalanine. The earlier analysis of roughly 590 of the donors excluded any sequence lacking an unambiguous match to a single V gene segment. An earlier analysis of a few hundred of the donors called V segments functional above 56.7% productive rearrangements and segregating when the between-donor standard deviation exceeded 5%. A statistical classification framework was built to diagnose cytomegalovirus status from the catalog of TCR beta chain sequences. In a later analysis, V and J genes were assigned by comparing TCR nucleotide sequences against IMGT/GENE-DB human TR gene sequences. In a later analysis, CDR3 sequences and most-parsimonious VDJ recombination scenarios were assigned using the TCRdist pipeline. In a later analysis, each TCR beta chain was defined by its CDR3 amino acid sequence together with its V-gene family, and reads lacking a unique V-gene family were excluded. To address suspected cross-contamination and a sequencing artifact, a later analysis removed approximately 600 highly shared, low-generation-probability nucleotide sequences. In a later analysis, a clonal expansion index for each public chain was calculated from normalized within-repertoire ranks of inferred template counts. In a later analysis, generation probabilities were computed using a VDJ recombination model fitted to out-of-frame rearrangements, and the results were checked against IGoR. Hypergeometric tests were used in a later analysis to score TCR-TCR, TCR-HLA and TCR-CMV co-occurrence, with a repertoire-size bias correction applied to the TCR pairs. False discovery rates were estimated in a later analysis by permuting HLA or CMV assignments 20 times. In a later analysis, co-occurring TCRs were grouped using DBSCAN, and TCRdist sequence similarity was added for clustering within HLA-allele-positive subsets. For co-occurrence clustering, repertoires with fewer than 30,000 or more than 120,000 public chains were excluded, along with 4 to 6 repertoires with anomalous nucleotide sharing. What TCRdb holds here is the immuneACCESS table cut down to in-frame rearrangements. Part of the clones is not present; checked against another copy, under half of the missing clones reflect an unresolved V gene, and the others are unexplained. V and J calls and clone size are those listed in that table; D and trimming were worked out from the DNA. The sample profile shows under 150,000 clones; 70% to 85% of them were found once. Less than 3% of the sample goes to the ten largest clones.

The germline V gene (reference sequence) yields LNHDA for CDR1 and SQIVND for CDR2. Taken from cysteine to phenylalanine, the CDR3 has 12 residues. The kept DNA is CDR3 alone, 36 bases in frame from the first base. Clipping removes 5 bases from V and 11 bases from J, with 6 as the unmatched junction base count. This clonotype was obtained from a male donor in good health and CMV-seronegative. Sequencing was performed on PBMCs. The rearrangement combines TRBV19 with TRBJ2-7, with 10 central nucleotides matching TRBD2. The DNA sequence is TGTGCCAGTAGTTCTAGCGGGAGCGCCAAGTACTTC. It codes for CASSSSGSAKYF.